Presented here are 16 T cell receptor beta chains from one specimen sequenced in a study of T cells in Graves' hyperthyroidism and ophthalmopathy. TCR beta CDR3 region amplification was performed from RNA transcripts. Using the HTBI primer set, a first-round RT-PCR was run on the TCR CDR3. A single record per CDR3 protein comes from TCRdb applying MiXCR to the multiplex PCR reads. The sample holds roughly 580,000 distinct CDR3 sequences; 35% to 55% are singletons and the top ten take nearly 8.5%. Specimen: peripheral blood or thyroid tissue (not recorded which). The receptors were gathered from a woman under 30 with Graves' hyperthyroidism.

The CDR3 DNA sequence: TGCGCCAGTGTGCCGGGACTCCAACTTACCGGGGAGCTGTTTTTT. It is translated as CASVPGLQLTGELFF. V usage is TRBV5-1 and J usage is TRBJ2-2; tentative D call: TRBD2 (6 bases). This CDR3 has 15 amino acids. Germline V gives CDR1 SGHRS, CDR2 YFSETQ. V lost 8 bases and J 5 bases, leaving 19 bases between the germline ends.

The chain uses TRBV4-3 and TRBJ2-2, with unresolved D. CDR1 and CDR2 from the germline V gene are LGHNA and YSLEER. The CDR3 spans 13 residues. V lost 1 base and J 3 bases, leaving 3 bases between the germline ends. In DNA, the CDR3 is TGCGCCAGCAGCCAAGCGGACACCGGGGAGCTGTTTTTT. It translates to CASSQADTGELFF.

This clonotype was found a few times. This rearrangement joins TRBV7-8 to TRBJ1-2; D is undetermined. This CDR3 is 16 amino acids long. V was pared by 8 bases and J by 1 base, with 20 bases between. Germline CDR1 is SGHVS and CDR2 is FQNEAQ. CDR3 residues: CASQPEGGGNNYGYTF. In DNA form, the CDR3 reads TGTGCCAGCCAACCCGAGGGTGGAGGCAATAACTATGGCTACACCTTC.

A note on this clonotype: The CDR3 does not close with the conserved phenylalanine or tryptophan, likely indicating a read error. V is TRBV11-1 and J is TRBJ2-7; D perhaps matches TRBD1 (5 bases). Trimming left V 3 bases short and J 2 bases short, with 20 bases between. The CDR3 is 17 residues long. The germline gives CDR1 SGHAT, CDR2 FQDESV (reference sequence). The CDR3 here is CASSFTPRAISTYEQYL. DNA of the CDR3: TGTGCCAGCAGCTTCACCCCCAGGGCCATTTCAACCTACGAGCAGTACCTC.

The rearrangement uses TRBV10-3 and TRBJ2-5; the match to TRBD2 covers 7 bases. This CDR3 is 12 amino acids long. Germline trimming cut 10 bases from V and 5 bases from J; bases unmatched to any gene: 7. Germline values: CDR1 ENHRY, CDR2 SYGVKD. CDR3 nucleotides: TGTGCCACCGGACTAGTGGGGGAGACCCAGTACTTC. It encodes CATGLVGETQYF.

Only one count was recorded for this clonotype. This chain joins TRBV10-3 and TRBJ1-1, with a tentative D call TRBD1 (6 bases). In germline, CDR1 is ENHRY, CDR2 SYGVKD. This CDR3 is built from 14 residues. Trimming pared 2 bases from V and 8 bases from J, leaving 15 bases between. The CDR3 sequence is CAISEAGVPSEAFF. As DNA, the CDR3 is TGTGCCATCAGTGAGGCAGGGGTTCCATCCGAAGCTTTCTTT.

This clonotype was counted many times. The genes are TRBV10-3 and TRBJ2-7, with a tentative D call TRBD2 (5 bases). The CDR3 consists of 14 residues. In germline, CDR1 is ENHRY, CDR2 SYGVKD. V was cut by 8 bases and J by 3 bases, with 17 bases left in between. As DNA, the CDR3 is TGTGCCATCCGATCAACTAGTACGGACTACGAGCAGTACTTC. Protein sequence: CAIRSTSTDYEQYF.

This clonotype was counted between two and nine times. V is TRBV7-2 and J is TRBJ2-7; a weak D match, TRBD2 (6 bases). With 0 bases removed from V and 6 bases from J, the gap between germline ends came to 18 bases. The CDR3 extends over 16 amino acids. Germline CDR1 and CDR2: SGHTA and FQGNSA. DNA for the CDR3: TGTGCCAGCAGCTTAGCGTTAACGGGAGTCCGGAGCGAGCAGTACTTC. It translates to CASSLALTGVRSEQYF.

This clonotype was observed many times. This sequence joins TRBV12-3 or TRBV12-4 and TRBJ2-5; 9 bases are shared with TRBD2. Trimming at V came to 10 bases and at J to 1 base, leaving 4 bases not matched to a gene. The CDR3 length is 13 residues. In nucleotides, the CDR3 is TGTGCCACCGGTAGCGGGAGCCAAGAGACCCAGTACTTC. It is translated as CATGSGSQETQYF.

This clonotype was observed a few times. The chain uses TRBV2 and TRBJ2-7; 7 nucleotides align to TRBD1. This CDR3 region has 15 residues. Germline CDR1 reads SNHLY; CDR2 reads FYNNEI. The junction had 5 bases not matched to a gene; V was cut back by 3 bases and J by 0 bases. CDR3 nucleotide sequence: TGTGCCAGCAGTGAGGACAGGAGTACCTCCTACGAGCAGTACTTC. Translating it yields CASSEDRSTSYEQYF.

This sequence joins TRBV20-1 and TRBJ1-4, with D maybe TRBD1 (5 bases). Trimming stripped 6 bases from V and 6 bases from J, with 14 bases between. The germline V gene has CDR1 DFQATT and CDR2 SNEGSKA (reference sequence). CDR3 length: 13 amino acids. CDR3 residues: CSARDAGYEKLFF. DNA for the CDR3: TGCAGTGCCCGGGACGCTGGCTATGAAAAACTGTTTTTT.

The chain combines TRBV2 with TRBJ1-2; D gene ambiguous. CDR1 SNHLY and CDR2 FYNNEI come from the germline V gene. The length of the CDR3 is 18 residues. V was trimmed by 3 bases and J by 5 bases, leaving 25 bases between them. CDR3 in DNA: TGTGCCAGCAGTGACACCACCTTAGTGCGGCGGGTATGGTATGGCTACACCTTC. It specifies CASSDTTLVRRVWYGYTF.

This clonotype was counted between two and nine times. The V gene is TRBV24-1, the J gene TRBJ1-5; the match to TRBD1 covers 7 bases. Germline CDR1 is KGHDR and CDR2 is SFDVKD. CDR3 length: 17 residues. With 4 bases clipped from V and 3 bases from J, the junction kept 11 bases outside the gene matches. The CDR3, as DNA: TGTGCCACCAGTGACAACGCCGGGACAGCCTACAATCAGCCCCAGCATTTT. It specifies CATSDNAGTAYNQPQHF.

The V gene is TRBV20-1, the J gene TRBJ1-5; possible D gene TRBD1, 5 bases. The V gene lost 3 bases and the J gene lost 6 bases, with 12 bases spanning the gap. Germline V gene data show CDR1 as DFQATT and CDR2 as SNEGSKA (reference sequence). This CDR3 has 13 amino acids. Here the CDR3 reads CSASFQGSQPQHF. As DNA, the CDR3 is TGCAGTGCTAGTTTTCAGGGCTCTCAGCCCCAGCATTTT.

This clonotype has a count of ten or more. The chain recombines TRBV7-2 with TRBJ1-5; 9 positions agree with TRBD1. In germline, CDR1 is SGHTA, CDR2 FQGNSA. V was clipped by 1 base and J by 6 bases; unmatched bases: 4. This CDR3 is built from 15 residues. The CDR3 is CASSLEGTGSQPQHF. As DNA, the CDR3 is TGTGCCAGCAGCTTAGAGGGGACAGGGAGTCAGCCCCAGCATTTT.

CDR3 sequence (DNA): TGCAGTGAGGGACAGAGGAGCAATCAGCCCCAGCATTTT. This translates into CSEGQRSNQPQHF. This sequence joins TRBV20-1 and TRBJ1-5, with 7 bases aligning to TRBD1. After removal of 7 bases from V and 1 base from J, the junction contained 4 bases not matched to a gene. This CDR3 is 13 amino acids long. CDR1 is DFQATT, CDR2 SNEGSKA, per germline (reference sequence).